This T cell receptor beta chain was sequenced in a study of shared clonotypes between healthy human individuals. Trimming stripped 4 bases from V and 3 bases from J, with 15 bases between. The CDR3 has 16 residues. The germline CDR1 and CDR2 sequences are MGHRA and YSYEKL. TCRdb keeps only in-frame clones here, not all; method: immunoSEQ multiplex PCR. Of 2 million to 3 million clones listed, over 85% were seen once; the top ten hold 0.35% to 0.45%. Overall study results and limits: The study sampled only blood, and tissue repertoires likely differ. As a rule, naive subsets had a larger estimated richness than memory subsets. A handful of donors had around 5.2% of their naive CD4 clonotypes in common.

In regard to this clone: Its target is unknown.

This TCR was sampled from a man between 18 and 29 years old in good health. Some clones in this sample may be carry-over from other donors' samples. The chain has TRBV4-1 and TRBJ2-2; tentatively, D is TRBD2 (5 bases). The specimen sequenced was naive CD4+ T cells from PBMCs. Stated subset: CD45RA+ positively selected. CDR3 sequence: CASSRGSSVYTGELFF. The CDR3 coding sequence is TGCGCCAGCAGCCGCGGCAGTAGCGTTTACACCGGGGAGCTGTTTTTT.